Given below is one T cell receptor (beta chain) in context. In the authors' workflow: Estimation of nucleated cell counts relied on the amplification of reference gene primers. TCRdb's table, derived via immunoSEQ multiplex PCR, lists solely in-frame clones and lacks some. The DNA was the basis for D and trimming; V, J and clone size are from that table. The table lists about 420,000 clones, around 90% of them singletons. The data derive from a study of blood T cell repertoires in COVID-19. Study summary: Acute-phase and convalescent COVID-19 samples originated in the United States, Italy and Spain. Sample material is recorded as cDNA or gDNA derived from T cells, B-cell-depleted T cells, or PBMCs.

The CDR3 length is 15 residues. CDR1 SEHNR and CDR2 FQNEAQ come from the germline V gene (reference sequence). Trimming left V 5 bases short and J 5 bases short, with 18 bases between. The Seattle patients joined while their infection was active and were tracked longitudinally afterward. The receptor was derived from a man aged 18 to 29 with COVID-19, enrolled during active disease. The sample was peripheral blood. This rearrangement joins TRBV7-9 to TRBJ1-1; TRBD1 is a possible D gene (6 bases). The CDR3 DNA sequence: TGTGCCAGCAGCCCCCGGACAGCCGGAGTTACTGAAGCTTTCTTT. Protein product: CASSPRTAGVTEAFF. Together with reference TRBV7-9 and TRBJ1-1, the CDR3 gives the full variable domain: DTGVSQNPRHKITKRGQNVTFRCDPISEHNRLYWYRQTLGQGPEFLTYFQNEAQLEKSRLLSDRFSAERPKGSFSTLEIQRTEQGDSAMYLCASSPRTAGVTEAFFGQGTRLTVV.